This T cell receptor beta chain was identified in a study of shared clonotypes between healthy human individuals. Looking at the study overall: A couple of women and a few men aged 18 to 49 served as donors.

At deep level, the assay was performed. Sorted subsets were amplified in replicate PCRs using approximately 200 ng DNA, 30,000 to 35,000 T cell genomes. The protocol was immunoSEQ multiplex PCR, while the TCRdb copy is restricted to in-frame clones and leaves out a portion. The sample includes about 2 million clones, around 96% seen only once; the top ten take less than 1.5%. Naive CD8 cells lacked CD45RO, underwent positive selection for CCR7 and left out terminally differentiated effector memory CD45RA+ cells. Among the donors, all were Caucasian adults who lived in Nashville, Tennessee. Germline V CDR1 and CDR2: PRHDT, FYEKMQ (reference sequence). Trimming took 4 bases from V and 7 from J; bases not matched to a gene: 9. This CDR3 has 14 amino acids.

The clonotype comes from a man between 18 and 35 years old in good health. Material: naive CD8+ T cells sorted from blood. The rearrangement links TRBV13 to TRBJ1-1; 7 positions agree with TRBD1. For the CDR3, the DNA is TGTGCCAGCAGCTCGGGACAGAATTCTTATGAAGCTTTCTTT. Translating it yields CASSSGQNSYEAFF.